This T cell receptor beta chain appears in the sequencing data of a study of regulatory T cells in long-lasting Graves disease. Building the TCR beta libraries relied on iRepertoire HTBI primers, and CDR3 regions underwent Arm-PCR. In the study's own analysis: In the combined samples, under 80 TRBV and some 15 TRBJ segments were identified. One entry per CDR3 protein, called by TCRdb with MiXCR from the multiplex PCR reads. These V and J calls rely on TCRdb rather than the paper's analysis. This repertoire shows under 700,000 distinct CDR3 sequences, around 15% found once; its top ten account for approximately 25%. Time point of the sample: newly diagnosed GD, antithyroid drugs for less than 3 months. Making the TCR library involved RNA that had been extracted from PBMCs. A peripheral blood sample, approximately 10 milliliters in volume, was drawn into EDTA tubes. Germline CDR1 and CDR2: SNHLY and FYNNEI. This CDR3 is 17 amino acids long. V lost 6 bases, J lost 6 bases, and 25 bases lay in between.

These same records also appear under a second study, on T cells in Graves' hyperthyroidism and ophthalmopathy. That paper notes: The study defined stable Graves' hyperthyroidism as no ophthalmopathy progression within 18 months.

The chain joins TRBV2 to TRBJ2-3; the D gene could be TRBD1 or TRBD2 (5 bases each). This receptor was taken from a middle-aged woman with Graves disease. The sample here was peripheral blood mononuclear cells (PBMCs), taken at new diagnosis, from a patient treated with antithyroid drugs. The CDR3 DNA reads TGTGCCAGCAGCCCTGGGGCATATGACGGGGTAGGGGATACGCAGTATTTT. This sequence encodes CASSPGAYDGVGDTQYF. Looking up the rest from reference TRBV2 and TRBJ2-3 gives the full variable domain: EPEVTQTPSHQVTQMGQEVILRCVPISNHLYFYWYRQILGQKVEFLVSFYNNEISEKSEIFDDQFSVERPDGSNFTLKIRSTKLEDSAMYFCASSPGAYDGVGDTQYFGPGTRLTVL.